This T cell receptor (beta chain) was found in a study of blood T cell repertoires in COVID-19 (dated by TCRdb to between 2020 and 2021). Study-level background: Collaborator samples came from the United States, Italy and Spain and covered acute and convalescent phases of COVID-19. The dataset comprised deeply sampled blood TCRbeta repertoires from subjects exposed to, actively infected with, or recovered from COVID-19. Where HLA class I and class II types were available, the types were taken from metadata supplied by the sample provider, not from assay-based typing. The samples were drawn from the first 160 participants of the ongoing ImmuneRACE study and from more than 1,000 subjects provided by 6 global collaborators. The repertoires were released in a freely available public database meant as a resource for research on the immune response to SARS-CoV-2. The prospective study material was composed of cDNA or gDNA derived from T cells, B-cell-depleted T cells, or PBMCs. Sample metadata almost always included a de-identified subject ID, COVID-19 status, age in years and sex.

TCRbeta CDR3 regions were amplified from genomic DNA using the immunoSEQ Assay, a bias-controlled multiplex PCR. The study's own analysis went as follows. The number of nucleated cells in each sample was estimated from the amplification of reference gene primers within the assay. Sequence reads were collapsed and filtered to measure the absolute abundance of every unique TCRbeta CDR3 rearrangement. For each sample, productive Simpson clonality was calculated as the square root of Simpson's diversity index across productive rearrangements. Sourced from immuneACCESS, this table was stored by TCRdb with only in-frame sequences that have V and J called. A share of the clones is absent; for the studies checked, an unresolved V gene accounts for under half, and the remainder has no known explanation. V and J calls and clone size follow that table, whereas D and trimming were derived from the DNA. In this sample the table shows approximately 160,000 clones, about 83% of which occur a single time. 10% to 15% of the sample is held by the ten biggest clonotypes.

Relative to germline, V is missing 3 bases and J is missing 2 bases, with 0 bases of the junction outside any gene match. From the germline V gene, CDR1 is KGHSH and CDR2 is LQKENI. Measured from the cysteine to the phenylalanine, the CDR3 is 13 residues long. The read is trimmed to its CDR3 DNA, 39 bases read in frame from base 1. A second Seattle source provided samples from volunteer blood donors who had recovered from COVID-19. Whole blood was collected in K2EDTA tubes by collaborating institutions according to the institutions' own protocols. For TCRbeta analysis, collaborator samples were shipped as frozen whole blood, as isolated PBMCs, or as DNA extracted from either sample type. Overall results and qualifications from the work: How much clinical and demographic metadata was included differed by source and by participant, and the metadata was provided uncurated.

As to this clone: Its target antigen remains unknown. No much larger clonotype is one base removed from it; base qualities were not supplied.

The chain uses TRBV18 and TRBJ2-5; 7 middle bases align to TRBD1. Sequencing was done on a sample of peripheral blood. This TCR derives from a man between 65 and 85 years old who had recovered from COVID-19. The nucleotide sequence reads TGTGCCAGCTCACCGGACAGGCAAGAGACCCAGTACTTC. This encodes CASSPDRQETQYF.